Each of the 3 T cell receptor beta chains below was sequenced from the same sample in a study of CD8 T cells in ankylosing spondylitis. In TCRdb, the 5' RACE reads were re-called with MiXCR into one record per CDR3 protein. Of fewer than 350,000 distinct CDR3 sequences detected, approximately 10% appear once; the ten largest clones hold around 8.4%. The sample was blood, either unsorted or a sorted T cell fraction (not recorded which). These TCRs come from a female donor with ankylosing spondylitis or in good health (not recorded which).

This clonotype was counted at least ten times. The gene calls are TRBV20-1 and TRBJ2-7; D is unresolved. Germline values: CDR1 DFQATT, CDR2 SNEGSKA (reference sequence). V dropped 3 bases and J dropped 2 bases, with 11 bases sitting between them. The CDR3 covers 13 residues. The CDR3 DNA reads as TGCAGTGCTAGTCTTCCCGAACCCTACGAGCAGTACTTC. Translation gives CSASLPEPYEQYF.

This clonotype was seen repeatedly, ten times or more. The V gene is TRBV6-1, the J gene TRBJ1-6; 8 bases map to TRBD1. V lost 6 bases and J lost 5; bases outside the gene matches: 6. This CDR3 has 15 residues. Per germline, CDR1 MNHNS and CDR2 SASEGT. The CDR3 loop is CASRRTGPDNSPLHF. The CDR3 region has the DNA TGTGCCAGCAGACGGACAGGGCCCGATAATTCACCCCTCCACTTT.

The chain couples TRBV20-1 to TRBJ1-1; possible D gene TRBD1, 6 bases. CDR1 and CDR2 from the germline V gene are DFQATT and SNEGSKA (reference sequence). This CDR3 region has 14 residues. With 7 bases removed from V and 0 bases from J, the gap between germline ends came to 15 bases. The DNA of the CDR3 is TGCAGTGTACACAGGGCATTCTTGAACACTGAAGCTTTCTTT. It specifies CSVHRAFLNTEAFF.